This TCR beta chain came from a study of blood T cell repertoires in COVID-19. Some clones are missing from TCRdb's copy, which holds only in-frame ones; the method was immunoSEQ multiplex PCR. The repertoire includes roughly 30,000 clones, roughly 88% of them detected once, and 6.5% to 10% sits in the top ten. The CDR3 totals 13 residues. Trimming pared 6 bases from V and 5 bases from J, leaving 11 bases between. CDR1 and CDR2 (germline): ENHRY, SYGVKD. The TCR originated in a man in his 60s with COVID-19, enrolled during active disease. The chain recombines TRBV10-3 with TRBJ1-5; TRBD1 might be the D (6 bases). Material for sequencing was peripheral blood. CDR3 residues: CAIRQGGDQPQHF. For the CDR3, the DNA is TGTGCCATCAGACAGGGCGGAGATCAGCCCCAGCATTTT.